Listed below are T cell receptor beta chains from one sample, sequenced in a study of T cells after yellow fever vaccination. TCRdb fed the 5' RACE reads into MiXCR, producing one record per CDR3 protein. The sample has hundreds of thousands of distinct CDR3 sequences, 9% to 15% seen once; the top ten hold under 15%. The sample consisted of PBMCs, taken on the day of the yellow fever booster vaccination. These receptors all come from a man aged 25 to 40 who received the YFV17D yellow fever vaccine. CDR3s include the opening cysteine and the closing phenylalanine or tryptophan. A D gene is named only where the DNA matches it firmly. Clone size appears in some rows only: once, few, many, or a class for an expanded clone.

clone size: few
J gene: TRBJ2-3
V gene: TRBV29-1
D gene: NA
CDR3 DNA: TGCAGCGTTGATTGGGGGAGGCTCACAGATACGCAGTATTTT
CDR3 protein: CSVDWGRLTDTQYF

clone size: NA
J gene: TRBJ2-2
V gene: TRBV4-3
D gene: TRBD1
CDR3 DNA: TGCGCCAGCAGCCAAGATTGGGGCAGGGGGACCTCCGGGGAGCTGTTTTTT
CDR3 protein: CASSQDWGRGTSGELFF

clone size: many
J gene: TRBJ2-7
V gene: TRBV12-3/TRBV12-4
D gene: TRBD1
CDR3 DNA: TGTGCCAGCAGCCCGGGGACAGGGACTAACGAGCAGTACTTC
CDR3 protein: CASSPGTGTNEQYF

clone size: NA
J gene: TRBJ2-2
V gene: TRBV19
D gene: NA
CDR3 DNA: TGTGCCAGTAGTATCCCCGGGTACACCGGGGAGCTGTTTTTT
CDR3 protein: CASSIPGYTGELFF

clone size: many
J gene: TRBJ2-6
V gene: TRBV15
D gene: NA
CDR3 DNA: TGTGCCACCAGCAGACAACTTGGCTCTGGGGCCAACGTCCTGACTTTC
CDR3 protein: CATSRQLGSGANVLTF

clone size: NA
J gene: TRBJ2-5
V gene: TRBV18
D gene: TRBD2
CDR3 DNA: TGTGCCAGCTCACCACCGGCTAGCGGACAAGAGACCCAGTACTTC
CDR3 protein: CASSPPASGQETQYF

clone size: few
J gene: TRBJ2-1
V gene: TRBV20-1
D gene: TRBD1
CDR3 DNA: TGCAGTGCTAGAGCCGACAGGGGAGTTTCGAATGAGCAGTTCTTC
CDR3 protein: CSARADRGVSNEQFF

clone size: few
J gene: TRBJ2-7
V gene: TRBV29-1
D gene: NA
CDR3 DNA: TGCAGCGTTGTGTCCTATCAAAAAGGGGCCTACGAGCAGTACTTC
CDR3 protein: CSVVSYQKGAYEQYF

clone size: NA
J gene: TRBJ2-7
V gene: TRBV12-3/TRBV12-4
D gene: NA
CDR3 DNA: TGTGCCAGCAGTCCTCGACTAGGAGGCTACGAGCAGTACTTC
CDR3 protein: CASSPRLGGYEQYF

clone size: NA
J gene: TRBJ2-3
V gene: TRBV28
D gene: NA
CDR3 DNA: TGTGCCAGCAGTTCGTTCCCTTCAGGGTCCCGGGAAGATACGCAGTATTTT
CDR3 protein: CASSSFPSGSREDTQYF

clone size: few
J gene: TRBJ2-5
V gene: TRBV6-5
D gene: TRBD2
CDR3 DNA: TGTGCCAGCAGCCCTAGCGGGCTGGAAGAGACCCAGTACTTC
CDR3 protein: CASSPSGLEETQYF

clone size: few
J gene: TRBJ2-1
V gene: TRBV5-4
D gene: NA
CDR3 DNA: TGTGCCAGCAGCGTGATCGGGGCTGCAGGGAATGAGCAGTTCTTC
CDR3 protein: CASSVIGAAGNEQFF

clone size: few
J gene: TRBJ2-7
V gene: TRBV7-6
D gene: TRBD1
CDR3 DNA: TGTGCCAGCAGCTTAGAACGGGACAGGTCCTTTCTGCAGTACTTC
CDR3 protein: CASSLERDRSFLQYF

clone size: few
J gene: TRBJ2-3
V gene: TRBV5-1
D gene: NA
CDR3 DNA: TGCGCCAGCAGCTTGATCTGGCGGGAACGCACAGATACGCAGTATTTT
CDR3 protein: CASSLIWRERTDTQYF

clone size: few
J gene: TRBJ1-2
V gene: TRBV6-1
D gene: NA
CDR3 DNA: TGTGCCAGCAGCCAAAACAGGATAGCCTATGGCTACACCTTC
CDR3 protein: CASSQNRIAYGYTF

clone size: NA
J gene: TRBJ2-2
V gene: TRBV20-1
D gene: TRBD2
CDR3 DNA: TGCTGTGCTAGAGATGACCAGCGGGGGAACACCGGGGAGCTGTTTTTT
CDR3 protein: CCARDDQRGNTGELFF

clone size: few
J gene: TRBJ2-3
V gene: TRBV27
D gene: NA
CDR3 DNA: TGTGCCAGCAGTGAAGCAGGGGTTGGCACAGATACGCAGTATTTT
CDR3 protein: CASSEAGVGTDTQYF

clone size: many
J gene: TRBJ1-1
V gene: TRBV10-3
D gene: NA
CDR3 DNA: TGTGCCATCAGTGACCTTGGGAGTGGAGCTTTCTTT
CDR3 protein: CAISDLGSGAFF

clone size: NA
J gene: TRBJ1-2
V gene: TRBV7-9
D gene: NA
CDR3 DNA: TGTGCCAGCAGCTTAACCCCGGGCGAATATGGCTACACCTTC
CDR3 protein: CASSLTPGEYGYTF

clone size: NA
J gene: TRBJ2-5
V gene: TRBV29-1
D gene: TRBD2
CDR3 DNA: TGCAGCACTAGCGGGCGGTCGCAAGAGACCCAGTACTTC
CDR3 protein: CSTSGRSQETQYF